This T cell receptor (beta chain) was identified in a study of cytomegalovirus exposure and HLA in healthy donors. This clone was observed once. Germline loops: CDR1 KGHSH, CDR2 LQKENI. This CDR3 comprises 18 residues. J gave up 0 bases and V 2 bases, and 8 bases lay outside the gene matches. PCR used 60 Vbeta primers and 13 Jbeta primers. Data came from immunoSEQ multiplex PCR; TCRdb stores just in-frame clones and leaves some out. In the table there are 120,000 or so clones, more than 75% of which are singletons. Healthy individuals who donated bone marrow served as the donors. Sequencing used PBMCs. The TCR comes from a man younger than 35 in good health and CMV-seronegative. The chain is built from TRBV18 and TRBJ1-3; 9 nucleotides match TRBD1. CDR3 residues: CASSPNLGQGRSGNTIYF. The CDR3 DNA reads as TGTGCCAGCTCACCAAATTTGGGACAGGGACGCTCTGGAAACACCATATATTTT. Complete variable domain (other parts from reference TRBV18 and TRBJ1-3): NAGVMQNPRHLVRRRGQEARLRCSPMKGHSHVYWYRQLPEEGLKFMVYLQKENIIDESGMPKERFSAEFPKEGPSILRIQQVVRGDSAAYFCASSPNLGQGRSGNTIYFGEGSWLTVV.